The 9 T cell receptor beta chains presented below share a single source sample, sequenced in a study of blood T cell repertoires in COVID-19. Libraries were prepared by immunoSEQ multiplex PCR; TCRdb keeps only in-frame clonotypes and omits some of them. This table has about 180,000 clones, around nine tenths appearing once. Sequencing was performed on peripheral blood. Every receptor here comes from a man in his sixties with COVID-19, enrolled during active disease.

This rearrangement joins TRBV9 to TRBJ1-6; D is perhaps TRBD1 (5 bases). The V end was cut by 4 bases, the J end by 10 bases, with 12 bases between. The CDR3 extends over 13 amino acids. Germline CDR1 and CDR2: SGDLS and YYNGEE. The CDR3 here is CASSLARESPLHF. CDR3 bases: TGTGCCAGCAGCCTAGCCAGGGAATCACCCCTCCACTTT.

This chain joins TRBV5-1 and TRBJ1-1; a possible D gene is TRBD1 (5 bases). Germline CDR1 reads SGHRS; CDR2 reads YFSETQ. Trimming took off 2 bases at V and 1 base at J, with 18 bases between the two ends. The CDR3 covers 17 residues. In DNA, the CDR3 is TGCGCCAGCAGCTTTGGGGCATTGGGTAGTGAGAACACTGAAGCTTTCTTT. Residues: CASSFGALGSENTEAFF.

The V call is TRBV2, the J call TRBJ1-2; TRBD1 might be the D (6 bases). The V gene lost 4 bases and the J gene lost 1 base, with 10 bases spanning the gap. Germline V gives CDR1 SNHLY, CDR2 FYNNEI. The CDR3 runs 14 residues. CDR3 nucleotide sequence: TGTGCCAGCAGTGGGACAGAACTTAACTATGGCTACACCTTC. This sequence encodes CASSGTELNYGYTF.

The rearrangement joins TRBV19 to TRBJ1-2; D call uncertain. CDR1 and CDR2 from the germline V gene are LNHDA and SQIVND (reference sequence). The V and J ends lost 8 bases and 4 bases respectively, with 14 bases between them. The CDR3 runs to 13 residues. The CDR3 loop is CASQKPGLYGYTF. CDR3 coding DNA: TGTGCCAGTCAAAAACCAGGACTCTATGGCTACACCTTC.

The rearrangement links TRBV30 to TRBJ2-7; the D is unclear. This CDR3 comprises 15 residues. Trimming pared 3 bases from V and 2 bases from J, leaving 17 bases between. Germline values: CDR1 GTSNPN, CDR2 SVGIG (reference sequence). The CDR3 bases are TGTGCCTGGAGGGGCAACCTTCGTGTTCCCTACGAGCAGTACTTC. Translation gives CAWRGNLRVPYEQYF.

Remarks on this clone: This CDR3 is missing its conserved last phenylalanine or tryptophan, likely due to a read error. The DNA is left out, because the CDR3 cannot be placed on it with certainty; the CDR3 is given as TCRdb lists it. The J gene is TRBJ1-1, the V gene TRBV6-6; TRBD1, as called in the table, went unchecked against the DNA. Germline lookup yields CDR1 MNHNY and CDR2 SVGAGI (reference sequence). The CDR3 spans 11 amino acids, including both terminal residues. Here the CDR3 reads CASSGVQGWCI.

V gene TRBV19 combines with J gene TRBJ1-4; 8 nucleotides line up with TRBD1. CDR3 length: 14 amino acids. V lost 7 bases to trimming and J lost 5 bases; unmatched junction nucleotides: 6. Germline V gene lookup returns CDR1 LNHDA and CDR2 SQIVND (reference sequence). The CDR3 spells CASTTGTGNEKLFF. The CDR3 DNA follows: TGTGCCAGTACCACGGGGACAGGCAATGAAAAACTGTTTTTT.

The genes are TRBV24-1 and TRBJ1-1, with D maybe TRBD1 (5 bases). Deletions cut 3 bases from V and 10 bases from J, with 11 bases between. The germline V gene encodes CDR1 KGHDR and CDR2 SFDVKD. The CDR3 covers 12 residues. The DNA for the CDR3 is TGTGCCACCAGTGATACGGGGGACGGAGCTTTCTTT. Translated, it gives CATSDTGDGAFF.

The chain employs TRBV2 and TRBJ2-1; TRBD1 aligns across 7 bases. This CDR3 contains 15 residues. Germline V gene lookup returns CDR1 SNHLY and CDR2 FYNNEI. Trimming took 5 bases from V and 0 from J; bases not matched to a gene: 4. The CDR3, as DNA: TGTGCCAGCAGTACCGACAGGGTCTCCTACAATGAGCAGTTCTTC. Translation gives CASSTDRVSYNEQFF.